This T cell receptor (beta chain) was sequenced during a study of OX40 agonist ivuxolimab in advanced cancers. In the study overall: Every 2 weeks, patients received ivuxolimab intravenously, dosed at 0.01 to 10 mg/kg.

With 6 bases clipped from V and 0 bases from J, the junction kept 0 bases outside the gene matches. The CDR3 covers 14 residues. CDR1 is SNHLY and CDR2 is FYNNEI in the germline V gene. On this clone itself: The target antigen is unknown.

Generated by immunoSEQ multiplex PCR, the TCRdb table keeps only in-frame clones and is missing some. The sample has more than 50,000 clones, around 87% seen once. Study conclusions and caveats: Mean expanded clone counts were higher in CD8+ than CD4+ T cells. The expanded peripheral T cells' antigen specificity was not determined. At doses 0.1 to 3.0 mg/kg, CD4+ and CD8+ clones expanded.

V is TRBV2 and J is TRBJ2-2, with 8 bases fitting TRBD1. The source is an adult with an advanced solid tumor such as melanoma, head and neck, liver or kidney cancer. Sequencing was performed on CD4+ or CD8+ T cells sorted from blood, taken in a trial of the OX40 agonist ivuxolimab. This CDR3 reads CASRGQANTGELFF. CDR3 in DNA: TGTGCCAGCAGGGGACAGGCGAACACCGGGGAGCTGTTTTTT.